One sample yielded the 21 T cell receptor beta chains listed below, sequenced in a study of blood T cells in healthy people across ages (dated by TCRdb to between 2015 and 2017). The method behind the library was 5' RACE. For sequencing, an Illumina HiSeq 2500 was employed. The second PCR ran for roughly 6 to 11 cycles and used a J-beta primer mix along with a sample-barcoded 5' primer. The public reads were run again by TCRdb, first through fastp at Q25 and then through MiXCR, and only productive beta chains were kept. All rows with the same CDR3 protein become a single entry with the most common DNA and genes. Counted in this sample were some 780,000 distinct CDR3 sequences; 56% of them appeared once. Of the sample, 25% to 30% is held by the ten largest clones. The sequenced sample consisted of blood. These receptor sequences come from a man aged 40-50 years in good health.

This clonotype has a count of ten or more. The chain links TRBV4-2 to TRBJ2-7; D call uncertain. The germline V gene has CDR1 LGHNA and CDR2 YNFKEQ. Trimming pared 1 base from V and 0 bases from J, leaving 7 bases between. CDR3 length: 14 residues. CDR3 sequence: CASSQASASYEQYF. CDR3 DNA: TGTGCCAGCAGCCAAGCAAGCGCCTCCTACGAGCAGTACTTC.

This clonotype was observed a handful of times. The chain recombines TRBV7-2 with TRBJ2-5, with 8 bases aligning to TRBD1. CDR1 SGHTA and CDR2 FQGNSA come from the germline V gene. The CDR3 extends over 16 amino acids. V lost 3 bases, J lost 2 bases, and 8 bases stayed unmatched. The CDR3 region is CASSLATGTGQETQYF. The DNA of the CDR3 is TGTGCCAGCAGCTTGGCCACCGGGACAGGACAAGAGACCCAGTACTTC. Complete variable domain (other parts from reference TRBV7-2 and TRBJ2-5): GAGVSQSPSNKVTEKGKDVELRCDPISGHTALYWYRQSLGQGLEFLIYFQGNSAPDKSGLPSDRFSAERTGGSVSTLTIQRTQQEDSAVYLCASSLATGTGQETQYFGPGTRLLVL.

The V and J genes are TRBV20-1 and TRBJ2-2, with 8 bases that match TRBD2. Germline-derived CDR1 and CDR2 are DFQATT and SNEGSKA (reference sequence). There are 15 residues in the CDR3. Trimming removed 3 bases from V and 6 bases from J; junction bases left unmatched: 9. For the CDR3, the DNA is TGCAGTGCTAGGGGCAAGACACTAGCGGCCGGGGAGCTGTTTTTT. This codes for CSARGKTLAAGELFF.

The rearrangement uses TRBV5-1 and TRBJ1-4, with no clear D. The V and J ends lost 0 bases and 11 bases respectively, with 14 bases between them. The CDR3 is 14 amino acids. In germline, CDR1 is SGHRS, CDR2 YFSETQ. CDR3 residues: CASSLEPSVEKLFF. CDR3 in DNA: TGCGCCAGCAGCTTGGAACCCAGCGTTGAGAAACTGTTTTTT.

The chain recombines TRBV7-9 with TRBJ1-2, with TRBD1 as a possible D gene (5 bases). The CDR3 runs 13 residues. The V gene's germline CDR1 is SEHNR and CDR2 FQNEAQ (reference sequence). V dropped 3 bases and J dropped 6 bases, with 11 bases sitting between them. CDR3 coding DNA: TGTGCCAGCAGCTTTGGGGGGGAGAATGGCTACACCTTC. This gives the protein CASSFGGENGYTF.

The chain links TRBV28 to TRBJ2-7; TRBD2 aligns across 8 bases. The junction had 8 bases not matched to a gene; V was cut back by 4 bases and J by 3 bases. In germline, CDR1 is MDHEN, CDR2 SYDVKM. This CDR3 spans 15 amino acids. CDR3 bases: TGTGCCAGCAGTTACGATAGCGGGAACCGCTACGAGCAGTACTTC. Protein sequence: CASSYDSGNRYEQYF.

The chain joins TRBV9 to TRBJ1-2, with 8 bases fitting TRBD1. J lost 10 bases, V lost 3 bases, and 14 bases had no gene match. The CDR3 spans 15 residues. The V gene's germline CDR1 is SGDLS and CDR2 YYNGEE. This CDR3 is CASSGGTGSSRDYTF. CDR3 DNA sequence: TGTGCCAGCAGCGGCGGGACAGGATCTTCTAGGGACTACACCTTC.

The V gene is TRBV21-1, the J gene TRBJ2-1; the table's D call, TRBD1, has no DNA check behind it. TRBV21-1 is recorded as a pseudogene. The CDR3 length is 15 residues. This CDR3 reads CASSKDLGHYNEQFF. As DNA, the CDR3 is TGTGCCAGCAGCAAAGATCTGGGACACTACAATGAGCAGTTCTTC.

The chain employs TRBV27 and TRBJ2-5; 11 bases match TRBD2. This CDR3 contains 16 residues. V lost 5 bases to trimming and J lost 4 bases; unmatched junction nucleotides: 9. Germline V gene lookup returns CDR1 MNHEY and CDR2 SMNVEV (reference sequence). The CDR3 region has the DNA TGTGCCAGCAGTCCGTCACTAGCGGGGGTGACAGAGACCCAGTACTTC. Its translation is CASSPSLAGVTETQYF.

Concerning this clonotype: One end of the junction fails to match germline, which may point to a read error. The CDR3 region is CAGSRAGANNEQFF. In nucleotides, the CDR3 is TGTGCCGGCAGCAGAGCGGGAGCCAACAATGAGCAGTTCTTC. V gene TRBV27 combines with J gene TRBJ2-1, with 8 bases aligning to TRBD2. Germline V lookup: CDR1 MNHEY, CDR2 SMNVEV (reference sequence). The CDR3 loop spans 14 amino acids.

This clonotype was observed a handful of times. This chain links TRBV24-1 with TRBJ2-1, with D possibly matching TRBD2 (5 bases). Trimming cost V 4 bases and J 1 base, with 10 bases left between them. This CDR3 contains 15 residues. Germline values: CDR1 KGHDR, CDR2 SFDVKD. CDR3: CATSDPRGSYNEQFF. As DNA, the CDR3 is TGTGCCACCAGTGACCCCAGAGGGTCCTACAATGAGCAGTTCTTC.

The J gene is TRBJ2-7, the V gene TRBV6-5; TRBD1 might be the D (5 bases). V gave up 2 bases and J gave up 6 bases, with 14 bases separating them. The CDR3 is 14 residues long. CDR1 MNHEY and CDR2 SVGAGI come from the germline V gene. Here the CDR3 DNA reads TGTGCCAGCAGTTACGGATCCCAGGGTTCCGAGCAGTACTTC. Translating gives CASSYGSQGSEQYF.

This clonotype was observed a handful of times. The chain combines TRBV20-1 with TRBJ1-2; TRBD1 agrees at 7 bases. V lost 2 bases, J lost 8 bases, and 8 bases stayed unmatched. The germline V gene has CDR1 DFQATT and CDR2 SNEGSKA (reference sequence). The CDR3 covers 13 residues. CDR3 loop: CSARSQGVKGYTF. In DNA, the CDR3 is TGCAGTGCTAGATCCCAGGGGGTGAAAGGCTACACCTTC.

The CDR3 DNA is TGCAGTGCTTATAGCGGGAGTGCCTTCTTAGATACGCAGTATTTT. Protein: CSAYSGSAFLDTQYF. This chain connects TRBV20-1 to TRBJ2-3; 9 bases are a match to TRBD2. From germline, CDR1 is DFQATT and CDR2 SNEGSKA (reference sequence). Trimming took 5 bases from V and 5 from J; bases not matched to a gene: 11. The CDR3 length is 15 residues.

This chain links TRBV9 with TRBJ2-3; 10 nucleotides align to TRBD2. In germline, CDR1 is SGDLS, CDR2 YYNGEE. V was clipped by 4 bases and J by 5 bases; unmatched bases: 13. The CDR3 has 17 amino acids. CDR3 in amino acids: CASSSGGSGGARDTQYF. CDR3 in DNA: TGTGCCAGCAGCTCGGGTGGCAGCGGGGGGGCAAGAGATACGCAGTATTTT.

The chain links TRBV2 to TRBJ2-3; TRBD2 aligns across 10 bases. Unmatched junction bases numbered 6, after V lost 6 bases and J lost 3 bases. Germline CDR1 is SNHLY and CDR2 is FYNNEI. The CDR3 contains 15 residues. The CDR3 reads CASRPGLARTDTQYF. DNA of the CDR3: TGTGCCAGCAGACCGGGACTAGCGAGGACAGATACGCAGTATTTT.

CDR3 sequence (DNA): TGTGCCAGCAGCCCCGATTTAGCGGGCTTCACAGATACGCAGTATTTT. Residues: CASSPDLAGFTDTQYF. The chain couples TRBV7-3 to TRBJ2-3; TRBD2 matches 7 bases. This CDR3 has 16 residues. The germline CDR1 and CDR2 sequences are SGHTA and FQGTGA. V dropped 5 bases and J dropped 2; count of bases not matched to a gene: 10.

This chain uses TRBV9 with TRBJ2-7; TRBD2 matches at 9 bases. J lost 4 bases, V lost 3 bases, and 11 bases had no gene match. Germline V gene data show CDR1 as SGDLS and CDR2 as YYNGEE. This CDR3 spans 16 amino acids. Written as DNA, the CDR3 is TGTGCCAGCAGCGCGGGGGGGGCTAGCGGGAATTACGAGCAGTACTTC. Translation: CASSAGGASGNYEQYF. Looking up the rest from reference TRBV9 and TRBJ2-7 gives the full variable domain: DSGVTQTPKHLITATGQRVTLRCSPRSGDLSVYWYQQSLDQGLQFLIQYYNGEERAKGNILERFSAQQFPDLHSELNLSSLELGDSALYFCASSAGGASGNYEQYFGPGTRLTVT.

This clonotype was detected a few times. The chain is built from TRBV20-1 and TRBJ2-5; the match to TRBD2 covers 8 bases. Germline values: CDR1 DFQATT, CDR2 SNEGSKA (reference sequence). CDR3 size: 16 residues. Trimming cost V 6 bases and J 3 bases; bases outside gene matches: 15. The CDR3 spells CSAPPGLGIFKETQYF. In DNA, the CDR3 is TGCAGTGCCCCCCCGGGACTAGGGATATTTAAAGAGACCCAGTACTTC.

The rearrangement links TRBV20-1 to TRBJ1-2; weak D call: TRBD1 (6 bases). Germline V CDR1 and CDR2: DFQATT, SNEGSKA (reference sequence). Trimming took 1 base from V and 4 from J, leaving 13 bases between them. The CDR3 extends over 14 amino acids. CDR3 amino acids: CSARVTQGTYGYTF. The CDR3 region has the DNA TGCAGTGCTAGAGTTACTCAGGGGACCTATGGCTACACCTTC.

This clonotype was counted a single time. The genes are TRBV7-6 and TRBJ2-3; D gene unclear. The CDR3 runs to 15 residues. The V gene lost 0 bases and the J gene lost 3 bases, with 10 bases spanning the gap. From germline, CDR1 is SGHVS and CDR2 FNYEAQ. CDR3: CASSLASHQTDTQYF. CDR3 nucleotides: TGTGCCAGCAGCTTAGCGTCTCACCAAACAGATACGCAGTATTTT.